This paragraph covers one TCR beta chain sequence. Its target is unknown. Some clones are missing from TCRdb's copy, which holds only in-frame ones; the method was immunoSEQ multiplex PCR. The data contain about 150,000 clones, around 90% of them singletons. This record belongs to a study of T cell responses to AZD1222 COVID-19 vaccine. Overall study findings and caveats: Seropositivity was recorded at baseline in only a handful of AZD1222 recipients. Repertoires were collected only later (after the peak T cell response had occurred).

Germline loops: CDR1 GTSNPN, CDR2 SVGIG (reference sequence). With 8 bases clipped from V and 7 bases from J, the junction kept 10 bases outside the gene matches. CDR3 length equals 12 residues. The sequencing here drew on peripheral blood, taken on day 0 of AZD1222 vaccination. The chain has TRBV30 and TRBJ1-2; the match to TRBD1 covers 7 bases. This sequence originates from an adult in good health. DNA of the CDR3: TGTGCCAGTGACAGGGATAAAGGTGGCTACACCTTC. As protein: CASDRDKGGYTF.